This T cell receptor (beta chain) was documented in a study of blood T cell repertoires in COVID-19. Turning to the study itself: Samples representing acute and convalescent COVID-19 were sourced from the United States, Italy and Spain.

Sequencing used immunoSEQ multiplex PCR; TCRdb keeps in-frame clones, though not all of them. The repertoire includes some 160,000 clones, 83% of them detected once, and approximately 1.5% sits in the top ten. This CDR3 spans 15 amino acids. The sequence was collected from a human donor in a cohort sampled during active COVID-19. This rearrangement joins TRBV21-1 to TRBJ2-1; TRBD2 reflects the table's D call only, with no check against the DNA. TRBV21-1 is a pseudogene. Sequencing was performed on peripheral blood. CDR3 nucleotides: TGTGCCAGCAGCCCTCGGAGGGCCCCCACATGCGAGCAGTTCTTC. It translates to CASSPRRAPTCEQFF.